One and the same sample provided the 14 T cell receptor beta chains below, sequenced in a study of vaccination and CD4 T cells after COVID-19. The Oncomine TCR Beta short-read assay was what sequenced the DNA obtained from cultured CD4+ T cells. TCRdb re-derived calls from the PCR reads in MiXCR, one entry per CDR3 protein. The sample has about 13,000 distinct CDR3 sequences, nearly 80% seen once. Treatment meaning: roughly nine-day PBMC culture with coronavirus spike peptide pools or control peptides (ViraFEST assay). These receptors are not linked to any known antigen. Material: CD4+ T cells from blood, cultured in vitro. These receptors were collected from a human donor who had recovered from COVID-19.

V usage is TRBV28 and J usage is TRBJ1-2; 7 bases agree with TRBD1. The germline gives CDR1 MDHEN, CDR2 SYDVKM. CDR3 length equals 12 residues. J lost 5 bases, V lost 7 bases, and 4 bases had no gene match. CDR3 in amino acids: CASKQGQYGYTF. The CDR3 coding sequence is TGTGCCAGCAAGCAGGGACAGTATGGCTACACCTTC.

The J gene is TRBJ2-6, the V gene TRBV19, with a weak D call TRBD1 (7 bases). The CDR3 is 17 amino acids. The V gene lost 6 bases and the J gene lost 0 bases, with 15 bases spanning the gap. Germline CDR1 and CDR2: LNHDA and SQIVND (reference sequence). CDR3 sequence (DNA): TGTGCCAGTAGCAGGGGGACTTCCAGCTCTGGGGCCAACGTCCTGACTTTC. Its protein is CASSRGTSSSGANVLTF.

This sequence joins TRBV19 and TRBJ2-1; no firm D call. The V gene lost 6 bases and the J gene lost 9 bases, with 12 bases spanning the gap. The CDR3 loop spans 12 amino acids. Per the germline V gene, CDR1 is LNHDA and CDR2 is SQIVND (reference sequence). This CDR3 is CASSLRIGEQFF. The CDR3 bases are TGTGCCAGTAGCCTCAGGATAGGTGAGCAGTTCTTC.

This chain joins TRBV7-2 and TRBJ2-3; D gene uncertain. Between the trimmed V and J ends, which lost 6 bases and 5 bases, there was a span of 6 bases. Germline CDR1 is SGHTA and CDR2 is FQGNSA. This CDR3 contains 11 residues. DNA for the CDR3: TGTGCCAGCAGGGAACAAGATACGCAGTATTTT. This gives the protein CASREQDTQYF.

This clonotype was found once. The gene calls are TRBV6-1 and TRBJ1-4; D possibly corresponds to TRBD1 (5 bases). CDR1 MNHNS and CDR2 SASEGT come from the germline V gene. The CDR3 consists of 14 residues. V lost 7 bases and J lost 3, with 12 bases in between. The DNA of the CDR3 is TGTGCCAGCAAAGGGGATCGGGCTAATGAAAAACTGTTTTTT. This codes for CASKGDRANEKLFF.

The chain couples TRBV25-1 to TRBJ2-6, with 8 bases fitting TRBD1. Germline assignment: CDR1 MGHDK and CDR2 SYGVNS. The junction had 17 bases not matched to a gene; V was cut back by 4 bases and J by 0 bases. CDR3 size: 21 residues. The CDR3 here is CASSAALKPGTGYSGANVLTF. The CDR3 coding sequence is TGTGCCAGCAGTGCAGCCTTAAAACCCGGGACAGGCTACTCTGGGGCCAACGTCCTGACTTTC.

The V call is TRBV20-1, the J call TRBJ2-7, with TRBD2 identical over 9 bases. Germline CDR1 and CDR2: DFQATT and SNEGSKA (reference sequence). The CDR3 consists of 12 residues. J was trimmed by 7 bases and V by 3 bases; bases with no gene match: 4. CDR3 in amino acids: CSARGSGSEQYF. CDR3 nucleotides: TGCAGTGCTAGGGGTAGCGGGAGTGAGCAGTACTTC.

The chain links TRBV28 to TRBJ2-5; no reliable D call. With 3 bases removed from V and 5 bases from J, the gap between germline ends came to 4 bases. Germline V CDR1 and CDR2: MDHEN, SYDVKM. This CDR3 region has 11 residues. The CDR3 here is CASSLRETQYF. CDR3 DNA sequence: TGTGCCAGCAGTTTGAGGGAGACCCAGTACTTC.

The CDR3 coding sequence is TGTGCCAGCAGTCCACCTTTATCCTCTGGAAACACCATATATTTT. It encodes CASSPPLSSGNTIYF. This chain connects TRBV28 to TRBJ1-3, with D unresolved. This CDR3 region has 15 residues. Germline V gives CDR1 MDHEN, CDR2 SYDVKM. The V and J ends lost 5 bases and 0 bases respectively, with 11 bases between them.

V is TRBV27 and J is TRBJ2-2, with no clear D. Per germline, CDR1 MNHEY and CDR2 SMNVEV (reference sequence). V shed 6 bases and J shed 3 bases, with 17 bases lying between them. CDR3 length equals 16 residues. CDR3 residues: CASRLPAVGDTGELFF. For the CDR3, the DNA is TGTGCCAGCAGGCTTCCCGCCGTAGGCGACACCGGGGAGCTGTTTTTT.

The rearrangement joins TRBV7-8 to TRBJ2-7, with D perhaps assigned TRBD1 or TRBD2 (9 bases each). The V end was cut by 1 base, the J end by 7 bases, with 20 bases between. The CDR3 is 16 residues long. Germline V lookup: CDR1 SGHVS, CDR2 FQNEAQ. Here the CDR3 DNA reads TGTGCCAGCAGCTTAGTCAGGGCTAGCGGGACAGGGGAGCAGTACTTC. Translated: CASSLVRASGTGEQYF.

The J gene is TRBJ1-3, the V gene TRBV6-1, with a tentative D call TRBD1 (6 bases). Trimming removed 5 bases from V and 2 bases from J, with 10 bases in between. The CDR3 contains 14 residues. Germline V gene sequence: CDR1 MNHNS, CDR2 SASEGT. CDR3 amino acids: CASSRGATGNTIYF. The DNA of the CDR3 is TGTGCCAGCAGTAGGGGGGCTACTGGAAACACCATATATTTT.

The genes are TRBV20-1 and TRBJ2-3, with 7 bases that match TRBD2. V gave up 3 bases and J gave up 2 bases; unmatched junction bases: 11. The CDR3 runs to 16 residues. Looked up from germline, CDR1 is DFQATT and CDR2 is SNEGSKA (reference sequence). The CDR3 coding sequence is TGCAGTGCTAGCAGTCTGGGACTACACCTCACAGATACGCAGTATTTT. Protein: CSASSLGLHLTDTQYF.

This clonotype was seen just once. This chain connects TRBV28 to TRBJ1-5, with D perhaps TRBD1 (5 bases). V shed 5 bases and J shed 3 bases, with 17 bases lying between them. The CDR3 consists of 16 residues. Germline V lookup: CDR1 MDHEN, CDR2 SYDVKM. CDR3 nucleotides: TGTGCCAGCAGTACCACGGGGGGAGGGTTCAATCAGCCCCAGCATTTT. Its translation: CASSTTGGGFNQPQHF.